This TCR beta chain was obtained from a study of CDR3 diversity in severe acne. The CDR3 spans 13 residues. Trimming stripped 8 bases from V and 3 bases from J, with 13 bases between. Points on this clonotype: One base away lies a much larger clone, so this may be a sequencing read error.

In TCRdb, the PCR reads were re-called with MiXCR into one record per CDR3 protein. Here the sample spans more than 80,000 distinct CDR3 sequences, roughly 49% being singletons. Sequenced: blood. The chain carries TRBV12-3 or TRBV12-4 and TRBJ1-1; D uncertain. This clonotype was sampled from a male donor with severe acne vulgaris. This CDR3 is CASWFGEHTEAFF. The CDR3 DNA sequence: TGTGCCAGCTGGTTCGGTGAACACACTGAAGCTTTCTTT.